Listed here are 7 T cell receptor beta chains from one sample, sequenced in a study of response to subunit inactivated influenza vaccine. From the RT-PCR reads, TCRdb called clonotypes with MiXCR, one entry per CDR3 protein. The sample holds more than 450,000 distinct CDR3 sequences, 11% seen once. The same data also contributed to another study, on T cells expressing NK-cell markers. That study reports: Beta-chain TCR cDNA was generated via 5'RACE template switching with UMIs.

Here the sequenced sample was PBMCs from blood, taken on the day of vaccination. The receptor set was obtained from a middle-aged man who received an inactivated influenza vaccine.

This clonotype was counted only a few times. Being one base from a much bigger clone, this may be a read error. The rearrangement uses TRBV7-9 and TRBJ2-7, with TRBD1 as a possible D gene (7 bases). The germline V gene encodes CDR1 SEHNR and CDR2 FQNEAQ (reference sequence). CDR3 length: 14 residues. V was clipped by 1 base and J by 4 bases, with 11 bases between them. For the CDR3, the DNA is TGTGCCAGCAGCTTAGAGACAGGGAGGTACGAGCAGTACTTC. This translates into CASSLETGRYEQYF.

The V call is TRBV7-2, the J call TRBJ2-5, with D uncertain. This CDR3 region has 13 residues. With 3 bases removed from V and 5 bases from J, the gap between germline ends came to 10 bases. Germline CDR1 and CDR2: SGHTA and FQGNSA. The CDR3 nucleotides read TGTGCCAGCAGCTTTTCTAGAACGGAGACCCAGTACTTC. It encodes CASSFSRTETQYF.

The gene calls are TRBV5-5 and TRBJ2-3, with D tentatively TRBD2 (5 bases). The CDR3 length is 15 residues. V was clipped by 4 bases and J by 1 base, with 13 bases between them. Germline V lookup: CDR1 SGHKS, CDR2 YYEKEE (reference sequence). The CDR3 nucleotides are TGTGCCAGCAGCACCGGCTTAGCGCGCACAGATACGCAGTATTTT. Translating it yields CASSTGLARTDTQYF.

The chain recombines TRBV9 with TRBJ2-3; 8 bases agree with TRBD1. There are 14 residues in the CDR3. From germline, CDR1 is SGDLS and CDR2 YYNGEE. Trimming at V came to 7 bases and at J to 15 bases, leaving 19 bases not matched to a gene. The CDR3 nucleotides are TGTGCCAGCGAGGACCCAGGGGGCACAGATACCCTCTATTTT. Translating it yields CASEDPGGTDTLYF.

In its sample, this clonotype was seen a few times. The chain uses TRBV11-2 and TRBJ2-4, with a tentative D call TRBD2 (5 bases). Trimming removed 5 bases at V and 3 bases at J, with 23 bases between. The germline gives CDR1 SGHAT, CDR2 FQNNGV. The CDR3 length is 18 residues. CDR3: CASSPLRRLVGNKNIQYF. Written as DNA, the CDR3 is TGTGCCAGCAGCCCTCTACGGAGGCTAGTGGGGAACAAAAACATTCAGTACTTC.

V usage is TRBV9 and J usage is TRBJ2-7; D gene unclear. CDR1 and CDR2 (germline): SGDLS, YYNGEE. V was pared by 5 bases and J by 3 bases, with 21 bases between. The CDR3 is made up of 16 amino acids. For the CDR3, the DNA is TGTGCCAGCAGGGGGTTCTTGGCAAGGGTGAACTACGAGCAGTACTTC. Its translation is CASRGFLARVNYEQYF.

This sequence joins TRBV3-1 and TRBJ2-2; possible D gene TRBD2, 5 bases. Trimming cost V 4 bases and J 1 base, with 10 bases left between them. CDR3 length: 15 residues. Germline V lookup: CDR1 LGHDT, CDR2 YNNKEL (reference sequence). The CDR3 region is CASSPGGGNTGELFF. CDR3 DNA sequence: TGTGCCAGCAGCCCCGGCGGAGGGAACACCGGGGAGCTGTTTTTT.